This paragraph reports one T cell receptor beta chain. Its matching antigen is unknown. The sort gate was single viable CD3+CD4+CD8-CD45RO+ cells for memory CD4+ T cells. This record comes from a study of memory CD4+ T cells and cytomegalovirus serostatus. Study-level results: Suggested: most of the CMV-linked TCR signature lies in CD4+ memory cells.

Produced via immunoSEQ multiplex PCR; TCRdb's table is partial and in-frame only. This table holds 50,000 or so clones, about three quarters found once. The CDR3 spans 14 residues. V trimming: 4 bases; J trimming: 4 bases; junction bases outside the gene matches: 4. From germline, CDR1 is MGHDK and CDR2 SYGVNS. This receptor was identified in an adult in good health and CMV-seropositive. The chain couples TRBV25-1 to TRBJ1-2; 9 bases fit TRBD1. Sequenced material: memory CD4+ T cells from blood. In DNA, the CDR3 is TGTGCCAGCAGTGCATTGGGACAGGGCTATGGCTACACCTTC. This sequence encodes CASSALGQGYGYTF.